Below, one T cell receptor (beta chain) is given with its context. This clonotype appeared many times. It has no known antigen specificity. Per-base quality was not reported, and no clone a single base away is much larger than it. The entry originates in a study of neurological immune-mediated disorders (dated by TCRdb to the late 2010s). Study-level background: Peripheral blood TCR-beta repertoires from patients with HTLV-I-associated myelopathy (HAM/TSP), patients with multiple sclerosis, and healthy controls were compared in the study using UMI-based sequencing. The 90 to 120 TCR-beta libraries covered PBMC samples along with longitudinal samples, technical triplicates, and paired sorted CD4+ and CD8+ T-cell subsets. The cohort was made up of 60 to 75 subjects, consisting of roughly 15 HAM/TSP patients, roughly 35 multiple sclerosis patients and about 20 healthy controls.

For unsorted PBMC libraries, 2 million PBMCs were used after storage in RNAlater at -80 degrees C until RNA extraction. Peripheral blood was subjected to Ficoll-Hypaque density gradient centrifugation to isolate PBMCs, which were then cryopreserved in liquid nitrogen. Findings and caveats that apply to the study as a whole: No identical CDR3 amino acid sequences were shared among expanded clones across subjects, suggesting private TCR-beta repertoires in all groups. TCR clonal expansion was highest in HAM/TSP patients and lowest in MS patients, with MS patients falling below even healthy controls.

The CDR3 starts with the cysteine, ends with the phenylalanine, and has 14 residues. Of the read, only the CDR3 DNA is kept; its 42 bases are in frame from base 1. The trim is 2 bases for V and 9 bases for J, with a gap of 14 bases between the germline ends. CDR1 and CDR2 are read off the germline V gene (reference sequence) as DFQATT and SNEGSKA. To synthesize cDNA, template-switch 5'RACE was performed with a primer carrying a 10-nucleotide random unique molecular identifier so that each TCR transcript was tagged. Every sequencing run covered 15-18 subjects and yielded more than 180 million TCR-beta sequences. The RNeasy kit was used to extract total RNA. The KAPA Real-time Library Amplification kit was used to amplify TCR-beta VDJ regions with primers targeting the TCR constant region and the 5'RACE anchor. Sample indexes and Illumina adaptors were added in a first PCR, after which library yield was increased in a second PCR. After Ampure bead purification, the TCR product of roughly 650 bp was size-selected on a 2% E-gel SizeSelection system. Library quality was checked on a Bioanalyzer, concentration was measured with Qubit, and libraries were quantified with the Kapa Library Quantification kit before pooling. An Illumina HiSeq 2500 was used to sequence the libraries paired-end at 2 x 150 bp. To increase sequence diversity, about 25-31% phiX was spiked into each library pool. In the authors' own workflow: Quality-filtered reads were processed with the UMI-based MiGEC pipeline, which removed over 85% of raw TCR sequences during error correction. IMGT germline references were used for aligning VDJ genes, and each clonotype was defined as a unique CDR3 amino acid sequence together with its V-J genes. Clonal expansion, Shannon diversity, and CDR3 relatedness (CalcPairwiseDistances, ClusterSamples) were evaluated with VDJtools, and phylogenetic trees were built with CLCbio workbench. Expanded clones were defined as having at least 8 unique UMIs, based on coefficient-of-variation modelling across technical triplicates. Through fastp at Q25 and MiXCR, TCRdb rebuilt clones from the public reads, retaining in-frame beta chains. Rows are combined by CDR3 protein, so each entry shows the most common genes and DNA. The V and J calls reflect TCRdb's pipeline rather than the authors' work. The sample table shows about 50,000 distinct CDR3 sequences, and 10% are seen once. The ten largest clones take up approximately 5.3% of the sample.

Sequenced material: PBMCs. This receptor was identified in a man aged 65 to 85 with HTLV-1-associated myelopathy (HAM/TSP). The rearrangement combines TRBV20-1 with TRBJ1-6, with the D gene not clear enough to name. The CDR3 corresponds to CSARLDLQSSPLHF. At the DNA level, the sequence is TGCAGTGCTAGATTGGACCTTCAAAGTTCACCCCTCCACTTT.